This T cell receptor beta chain was profiled in a study of CD8 T cells in Susac syndrome. For the study at large: Among the Susac syndrome patients who underwent sequencing, about 6 had clinically active disease, while about eight of them were in remission. Patients with Susac syndrome were therapy-naive, on corticosteroids, or on intravenous immunoglobulin alone at blood draw.

The CDR3 totals 15 residues. With V trimmed by 6 bases and J by 6 bases, 11 bases remained unmatched. From germline, CDR1 is DFQATT and CDR2 SNEGSKA (reference sequence). FACS enriched CD8+ TEMRA cells, while bulk CD8+ and CD4+ were negatively isolated. The RNA, 0.5 to 1 ug, was put through reverse transcription using random hexamers. The method of amplification for TCR beta CDR3 was immunoSEQ multiplex PCR, covering 54 Vbeta and 13 Jbeta. One entry per CDR3 protein, called by TCRdb with MiXCR from the immunoSEQ multiplex PCR reads. The table has about 210,000 distinct CDR3 sequences, approximately 94% seen once. This clonotype appeared a single time.

This TCR came from a human donor with Susac syndrome. The rearrangement joins TRBV20-1 to TRBJ2-1; 10 bases align to TRBD1. The material sequenced was CD4+ T cells from PBMCs. CDR3 in amino acids: CSAKTDRGFVNEQFF. The CDR3 nucleotides are TGCAGTGCGAAGACGGACAGGGGGTTCGTCAATGAGCAGTTCTTC.